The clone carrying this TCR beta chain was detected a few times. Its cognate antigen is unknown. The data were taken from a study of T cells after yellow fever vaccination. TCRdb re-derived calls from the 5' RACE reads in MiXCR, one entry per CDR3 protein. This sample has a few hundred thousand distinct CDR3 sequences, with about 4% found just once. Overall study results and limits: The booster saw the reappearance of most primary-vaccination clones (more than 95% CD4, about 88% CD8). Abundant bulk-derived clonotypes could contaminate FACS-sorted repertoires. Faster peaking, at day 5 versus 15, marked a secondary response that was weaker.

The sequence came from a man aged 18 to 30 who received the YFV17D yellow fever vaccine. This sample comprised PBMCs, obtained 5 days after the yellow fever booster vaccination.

CDR3 bases: TGTGCCAGCAGTTACTCGATCCGCCAGGAGAGCGGCTACACCTTC. This sequence encodes CASSYSIRQESGYTF. V and J are TRBV6-5 and TRBJ1-2; D uncertain. CDR1 is MNHEY, CDR2 SVGAGI, per germline. Trimming shortened V by 0 bases and J by 8 bases, and 16 bases separated the two germline ends. The CDR3 runs 15 residues.